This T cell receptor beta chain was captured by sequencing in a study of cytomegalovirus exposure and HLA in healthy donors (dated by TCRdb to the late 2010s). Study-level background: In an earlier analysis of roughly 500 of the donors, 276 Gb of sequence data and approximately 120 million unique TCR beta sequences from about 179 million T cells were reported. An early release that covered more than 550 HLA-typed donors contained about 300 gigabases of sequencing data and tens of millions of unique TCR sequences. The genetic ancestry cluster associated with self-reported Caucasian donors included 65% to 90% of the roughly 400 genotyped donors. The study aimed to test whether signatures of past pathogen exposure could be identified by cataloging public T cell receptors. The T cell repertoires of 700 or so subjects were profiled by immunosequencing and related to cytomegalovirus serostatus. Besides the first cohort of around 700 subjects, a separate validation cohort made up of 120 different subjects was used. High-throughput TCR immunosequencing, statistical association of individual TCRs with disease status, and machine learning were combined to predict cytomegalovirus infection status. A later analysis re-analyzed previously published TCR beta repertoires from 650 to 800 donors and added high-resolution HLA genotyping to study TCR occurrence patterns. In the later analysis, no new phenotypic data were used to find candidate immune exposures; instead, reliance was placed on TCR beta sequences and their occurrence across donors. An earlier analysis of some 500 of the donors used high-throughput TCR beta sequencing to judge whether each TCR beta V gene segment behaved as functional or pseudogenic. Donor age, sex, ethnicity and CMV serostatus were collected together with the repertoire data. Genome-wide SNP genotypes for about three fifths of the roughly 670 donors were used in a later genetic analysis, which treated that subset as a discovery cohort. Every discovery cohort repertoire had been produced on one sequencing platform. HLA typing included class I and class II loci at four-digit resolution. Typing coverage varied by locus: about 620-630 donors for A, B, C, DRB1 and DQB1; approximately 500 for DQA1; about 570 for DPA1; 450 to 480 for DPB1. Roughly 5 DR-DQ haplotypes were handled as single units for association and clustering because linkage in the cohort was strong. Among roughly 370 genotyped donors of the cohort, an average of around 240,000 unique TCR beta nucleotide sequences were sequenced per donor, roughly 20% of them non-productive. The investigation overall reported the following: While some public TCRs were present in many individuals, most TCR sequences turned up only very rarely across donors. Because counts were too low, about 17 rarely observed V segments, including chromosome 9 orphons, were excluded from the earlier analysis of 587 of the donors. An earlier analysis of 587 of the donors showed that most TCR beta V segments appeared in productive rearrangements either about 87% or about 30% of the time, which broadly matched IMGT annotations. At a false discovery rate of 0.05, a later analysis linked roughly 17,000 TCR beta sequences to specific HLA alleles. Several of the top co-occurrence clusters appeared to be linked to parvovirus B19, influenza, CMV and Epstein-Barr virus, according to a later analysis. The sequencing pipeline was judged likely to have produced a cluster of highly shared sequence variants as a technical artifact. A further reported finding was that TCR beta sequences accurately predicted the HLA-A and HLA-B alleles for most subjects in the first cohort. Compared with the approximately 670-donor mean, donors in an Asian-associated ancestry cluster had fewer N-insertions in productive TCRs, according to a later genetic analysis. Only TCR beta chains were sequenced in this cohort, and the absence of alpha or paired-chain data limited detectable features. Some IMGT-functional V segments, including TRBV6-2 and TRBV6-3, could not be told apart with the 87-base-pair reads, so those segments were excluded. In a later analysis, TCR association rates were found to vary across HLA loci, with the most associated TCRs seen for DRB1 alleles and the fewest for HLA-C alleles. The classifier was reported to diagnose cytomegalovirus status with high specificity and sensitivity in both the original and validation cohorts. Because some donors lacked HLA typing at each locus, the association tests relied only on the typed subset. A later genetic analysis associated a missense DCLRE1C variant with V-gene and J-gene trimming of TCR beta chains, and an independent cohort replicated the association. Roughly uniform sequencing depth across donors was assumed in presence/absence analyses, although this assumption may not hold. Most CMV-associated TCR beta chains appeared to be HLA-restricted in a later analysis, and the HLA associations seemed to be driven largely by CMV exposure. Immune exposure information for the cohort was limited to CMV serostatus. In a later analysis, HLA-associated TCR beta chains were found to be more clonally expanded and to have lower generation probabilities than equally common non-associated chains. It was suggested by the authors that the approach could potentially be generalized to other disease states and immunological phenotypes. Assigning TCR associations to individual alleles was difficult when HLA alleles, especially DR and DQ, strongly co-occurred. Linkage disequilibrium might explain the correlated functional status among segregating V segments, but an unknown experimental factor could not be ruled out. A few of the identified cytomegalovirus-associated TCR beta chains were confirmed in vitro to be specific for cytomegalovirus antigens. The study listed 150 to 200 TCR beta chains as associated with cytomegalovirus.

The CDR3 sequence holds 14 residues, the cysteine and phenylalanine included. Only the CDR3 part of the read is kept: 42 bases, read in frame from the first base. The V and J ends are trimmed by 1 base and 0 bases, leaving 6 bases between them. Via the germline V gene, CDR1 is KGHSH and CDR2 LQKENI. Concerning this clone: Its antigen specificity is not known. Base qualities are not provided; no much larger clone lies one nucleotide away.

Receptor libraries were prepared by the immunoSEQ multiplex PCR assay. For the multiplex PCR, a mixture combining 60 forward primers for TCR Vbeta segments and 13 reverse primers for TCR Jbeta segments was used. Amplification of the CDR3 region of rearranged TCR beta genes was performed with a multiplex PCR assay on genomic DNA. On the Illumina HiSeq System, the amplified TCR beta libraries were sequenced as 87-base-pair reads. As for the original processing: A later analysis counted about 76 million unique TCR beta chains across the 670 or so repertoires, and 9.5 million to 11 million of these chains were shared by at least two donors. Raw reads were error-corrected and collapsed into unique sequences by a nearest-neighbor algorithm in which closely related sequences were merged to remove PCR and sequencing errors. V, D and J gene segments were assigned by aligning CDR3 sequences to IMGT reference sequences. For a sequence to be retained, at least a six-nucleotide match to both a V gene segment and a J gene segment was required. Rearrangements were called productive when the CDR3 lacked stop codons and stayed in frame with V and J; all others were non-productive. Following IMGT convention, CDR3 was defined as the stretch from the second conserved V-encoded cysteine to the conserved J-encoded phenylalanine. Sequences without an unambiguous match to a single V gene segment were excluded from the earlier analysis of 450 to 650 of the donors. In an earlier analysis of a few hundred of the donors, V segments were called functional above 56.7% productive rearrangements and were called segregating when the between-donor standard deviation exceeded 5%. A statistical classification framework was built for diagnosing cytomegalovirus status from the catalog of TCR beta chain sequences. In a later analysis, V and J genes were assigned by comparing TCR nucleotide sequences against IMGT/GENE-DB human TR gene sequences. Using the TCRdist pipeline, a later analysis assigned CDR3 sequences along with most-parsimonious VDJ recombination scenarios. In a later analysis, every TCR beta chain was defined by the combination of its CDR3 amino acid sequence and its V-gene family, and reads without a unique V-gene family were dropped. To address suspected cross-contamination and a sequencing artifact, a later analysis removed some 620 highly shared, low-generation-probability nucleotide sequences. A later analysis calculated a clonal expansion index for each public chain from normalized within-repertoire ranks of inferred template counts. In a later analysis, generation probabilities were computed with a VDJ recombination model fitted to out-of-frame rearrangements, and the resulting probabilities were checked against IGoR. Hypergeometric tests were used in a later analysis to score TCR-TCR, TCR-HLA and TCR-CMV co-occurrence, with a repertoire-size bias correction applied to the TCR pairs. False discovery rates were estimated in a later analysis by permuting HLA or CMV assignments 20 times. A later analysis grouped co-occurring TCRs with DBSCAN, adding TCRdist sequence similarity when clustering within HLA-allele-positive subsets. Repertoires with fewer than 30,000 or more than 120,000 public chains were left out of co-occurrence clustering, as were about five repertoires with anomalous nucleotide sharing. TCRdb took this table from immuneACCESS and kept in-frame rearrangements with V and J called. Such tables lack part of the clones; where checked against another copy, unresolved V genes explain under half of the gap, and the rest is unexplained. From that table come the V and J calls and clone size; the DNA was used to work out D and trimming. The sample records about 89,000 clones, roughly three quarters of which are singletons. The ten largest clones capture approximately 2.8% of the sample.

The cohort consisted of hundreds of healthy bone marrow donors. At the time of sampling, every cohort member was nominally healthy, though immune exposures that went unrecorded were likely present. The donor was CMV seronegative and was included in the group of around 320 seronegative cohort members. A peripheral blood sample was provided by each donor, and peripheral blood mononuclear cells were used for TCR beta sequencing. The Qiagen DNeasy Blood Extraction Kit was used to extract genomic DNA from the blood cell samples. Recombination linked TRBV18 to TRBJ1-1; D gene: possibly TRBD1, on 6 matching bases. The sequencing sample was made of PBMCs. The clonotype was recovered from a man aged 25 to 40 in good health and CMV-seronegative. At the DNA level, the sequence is TGTGCCAGCTCACCACAGGGGGTGAACACTGAAGCTTTCTTT. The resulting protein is CASSPQGVNTEAFF.